This T cell receptor (beta chain) comes out of a study of T cell responses to AZD1222 COVID-19 vaccine. Trimming cost V 3 bases and J 5 bases; bases outside gene matches: 5. The germline V gene encodes CDR1 KGHDR and CDR2 SFDVKD. This CDR3 has 16 amino acids. Only in-frame clones appear in the TCRdb table, and some are missing; sequencing was by immunoSEQ multiplex PCR. The repertoire holds 90,000 to 140,000 clones, with around 90% as singletons. The V gene is TRBV24-1, the J gene TRBJ2-1, with TRBD1 identical over 11 bases. Sequencing was performed on peripheral blood, taken on day 0 of AZD1222 vaccination. The TCR comes from an adult in good health. The CDR3 loop is CATSDTGQGVNNEQFF. In nucleotides, the CDR3 is TGTGCCACCAGTGATACGGGACAGGGGGTTAACAATGAGCAGTTCTTC.